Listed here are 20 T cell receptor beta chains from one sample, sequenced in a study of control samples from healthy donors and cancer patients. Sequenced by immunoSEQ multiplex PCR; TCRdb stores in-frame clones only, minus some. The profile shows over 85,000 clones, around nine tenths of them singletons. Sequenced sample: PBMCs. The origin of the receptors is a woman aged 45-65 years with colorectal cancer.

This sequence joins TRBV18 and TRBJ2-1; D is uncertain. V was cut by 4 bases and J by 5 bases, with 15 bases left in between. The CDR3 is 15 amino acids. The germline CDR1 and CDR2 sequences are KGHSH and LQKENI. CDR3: CASSLSSGLHNEQFF. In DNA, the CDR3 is TGTGCCAGCTCACTCTCTTCCGGGCTTCACAATGAGCAGTTCTTC.

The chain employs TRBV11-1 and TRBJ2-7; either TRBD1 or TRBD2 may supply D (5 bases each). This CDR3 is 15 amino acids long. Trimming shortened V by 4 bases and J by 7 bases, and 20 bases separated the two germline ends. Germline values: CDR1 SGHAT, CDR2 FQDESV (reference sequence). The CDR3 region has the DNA TGTGCCAGCAGCTGCCGGGACCTAAAAAACAGGGAGCAGTACGTC. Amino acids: CASSCRDLKNREQYV.

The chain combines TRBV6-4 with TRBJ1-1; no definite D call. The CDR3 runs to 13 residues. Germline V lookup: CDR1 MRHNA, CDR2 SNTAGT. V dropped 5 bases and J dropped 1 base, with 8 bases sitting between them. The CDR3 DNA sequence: TGTGCCAGCAGTCGGGCGGAGAACACTGAAGCTTTCTTT. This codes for CASSRAENTEAFF.

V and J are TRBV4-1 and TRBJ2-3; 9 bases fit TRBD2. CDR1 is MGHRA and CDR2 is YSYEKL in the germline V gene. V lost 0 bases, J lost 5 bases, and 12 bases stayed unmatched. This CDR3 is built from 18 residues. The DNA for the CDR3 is TGCGCCAGCAGCCAAGATGGTTCTGGGCGGGGGGGACAAGATACGCAGTATTTT. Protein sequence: CASSQDGSGRGGQDTQYF.

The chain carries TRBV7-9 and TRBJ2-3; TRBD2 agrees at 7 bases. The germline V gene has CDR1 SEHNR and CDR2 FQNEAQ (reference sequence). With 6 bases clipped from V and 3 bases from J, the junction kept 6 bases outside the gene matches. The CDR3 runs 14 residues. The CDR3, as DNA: TGTGCCAGCAGACGGGGCGGGGGAACAGATACGCAGTATTTT. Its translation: CASRRGGGTDTQYF.

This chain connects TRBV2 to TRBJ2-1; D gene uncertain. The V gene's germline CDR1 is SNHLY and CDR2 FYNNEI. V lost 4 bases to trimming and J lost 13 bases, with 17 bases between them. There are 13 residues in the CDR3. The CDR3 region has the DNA TGTGCCAGCAGTGTCCTGGCAGCCCATACCCAGTTCTTC. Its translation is CASSVLAAHTQFF.

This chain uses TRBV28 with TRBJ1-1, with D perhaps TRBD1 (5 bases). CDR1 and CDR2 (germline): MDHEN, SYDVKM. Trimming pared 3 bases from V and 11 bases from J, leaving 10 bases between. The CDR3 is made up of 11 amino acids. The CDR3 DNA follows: TGTGCCAGCAGTTTCCGGGGGTCGGCTTTCTTT. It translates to CASSFRGSAFF.

CDR3 sequence: CASSQQGSANYGYTF. CDR3 DNA: TGTGCCAGCAGCCAGCAGGGGTCAGCTAACTATGGCTACACCTTC. The rearrangement joins TRBV6-4 to TRBJ1-2, with TRBD1 as a possible D gene (6 bases). V was cut by 6 bases and J by 0 bases, with 14 bases left in between. The CDR3 extends over 15 amino acids. From germline, CDR1 is MRHNA and CDR2 SNTAGT.

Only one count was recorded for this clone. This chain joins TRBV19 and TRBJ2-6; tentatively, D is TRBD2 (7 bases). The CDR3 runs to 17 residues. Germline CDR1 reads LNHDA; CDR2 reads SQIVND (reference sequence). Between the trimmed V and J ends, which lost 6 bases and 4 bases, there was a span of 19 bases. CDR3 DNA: TGTGCCAGTAGCAGTATAGGGGGAGGGGACGGGGCCAACGTCCTGACTTTC. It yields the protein CASSSIGGGDGANVLTF. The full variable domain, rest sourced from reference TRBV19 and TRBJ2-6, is DGGITQSPKYLFRKEGQNVTLSCEQNLNHDAMYWYRQDPGQGLRLIYYSQIVNDFQKGDIAEGYSVSREKKESFPLTVTSAQKNPTAFYLCASSSIGGGDGANVLTFGAGSRLTVL.

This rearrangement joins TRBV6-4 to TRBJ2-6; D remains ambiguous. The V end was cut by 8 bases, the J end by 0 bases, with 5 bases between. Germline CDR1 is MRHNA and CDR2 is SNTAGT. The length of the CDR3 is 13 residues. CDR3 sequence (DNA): TGTGCCAGCGGGGACTCTGGGGCCAACGTCCTGACTTTC. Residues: CASGDSGANVLTF.

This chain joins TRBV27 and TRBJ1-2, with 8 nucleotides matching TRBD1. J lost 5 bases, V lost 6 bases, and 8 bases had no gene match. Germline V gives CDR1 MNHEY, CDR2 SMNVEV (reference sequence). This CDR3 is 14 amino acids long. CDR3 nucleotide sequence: TGTGCCAGCAGGCAAACAGGGGGTGGATATGGCTACACCTTC. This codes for CASRQTGGGYGYTF.

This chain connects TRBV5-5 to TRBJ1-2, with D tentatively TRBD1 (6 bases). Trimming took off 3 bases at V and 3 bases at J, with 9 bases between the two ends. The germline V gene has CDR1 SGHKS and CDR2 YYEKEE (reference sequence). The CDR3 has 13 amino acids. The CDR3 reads CASSSGHHYGYTF. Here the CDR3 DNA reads TGTGCCAGCAGCTCGGGACACCACTATGGCTACACCTTC. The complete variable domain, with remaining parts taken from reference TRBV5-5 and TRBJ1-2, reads DAGVTQSPTHLIKTRGQQVTLRCSPISGHKSVSWYQQVLGQGPQFIFQYYEKEERGRGNFPDRFSARQFPNYSSELNVNALLLGDSALYLCASSSGHHYGYTFGSGTRLTVV.

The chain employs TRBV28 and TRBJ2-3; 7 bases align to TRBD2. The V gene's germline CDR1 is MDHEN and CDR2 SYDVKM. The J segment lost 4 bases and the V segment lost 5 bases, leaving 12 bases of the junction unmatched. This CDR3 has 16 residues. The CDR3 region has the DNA TGTGCCAGCAGTCCCTCCAGGGCCGCGGGGGCAGATACGCAGTATTTT. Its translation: CASSPSRAAGADTQYF.

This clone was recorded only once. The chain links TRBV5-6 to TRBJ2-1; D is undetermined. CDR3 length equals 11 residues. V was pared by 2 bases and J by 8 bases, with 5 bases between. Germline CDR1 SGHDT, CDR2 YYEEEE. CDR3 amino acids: CASSFVDEQFF. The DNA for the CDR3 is TGTGCCAGCAGCTTTGTAGATGAGCAGTTCTTC.

DNA for the CDR3: TGTGCCAGCAGCCCGGGACAGGGGGCAGATGAGCAGTTCTTC. The encoded protein is CASSPGQGADEQFF. The chain combines TRBV7-2 with TRBJ2-1; TRBD1 aligns across 12 bases. The germline gives CDR1 SGHTA, CDR2 FQGNSA. Trimming removed 5 bases from V and 8 bases from J; junction bases left unmatched: 4. The CDR3 extends over 14 amino acids.

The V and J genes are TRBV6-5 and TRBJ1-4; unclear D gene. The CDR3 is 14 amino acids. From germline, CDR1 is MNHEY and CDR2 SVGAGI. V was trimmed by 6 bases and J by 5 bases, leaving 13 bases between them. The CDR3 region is CASRRTETNEKLFF. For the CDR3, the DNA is TGTGCCAGCAGACGCACAGAGACAAATGAAAAACTGTTTTTT.

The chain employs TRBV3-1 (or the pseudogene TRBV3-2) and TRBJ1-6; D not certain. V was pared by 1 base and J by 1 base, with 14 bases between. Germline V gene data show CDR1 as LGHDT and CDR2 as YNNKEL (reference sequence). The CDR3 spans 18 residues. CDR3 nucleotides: TGTGCCAGCAGCCAAGGGGGTGACGGACTGTCCTATAATTCACCCCTCCACTTT. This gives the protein CASSQGGDGLSYNSPLHF.

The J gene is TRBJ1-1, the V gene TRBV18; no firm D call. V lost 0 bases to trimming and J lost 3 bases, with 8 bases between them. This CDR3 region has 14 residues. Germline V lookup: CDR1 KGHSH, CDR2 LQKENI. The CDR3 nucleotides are TGTGCCAGCTCACCACCGTGGGAGCACACTGAAGCTTTCTTT. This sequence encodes CASSPPWEHTEAFF.

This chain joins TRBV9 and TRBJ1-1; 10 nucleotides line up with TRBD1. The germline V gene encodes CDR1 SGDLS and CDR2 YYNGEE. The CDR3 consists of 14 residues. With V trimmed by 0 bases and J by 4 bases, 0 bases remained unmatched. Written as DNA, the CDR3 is TGTGCCAGCAGCGTAGGGACAGGGGGCACTGAAGCTTTCTTT. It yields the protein CASSVGTGGTEAFF.

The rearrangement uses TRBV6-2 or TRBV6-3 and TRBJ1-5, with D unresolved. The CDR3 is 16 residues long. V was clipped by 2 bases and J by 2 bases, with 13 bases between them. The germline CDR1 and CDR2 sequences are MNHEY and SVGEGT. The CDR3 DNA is TGTGCCAGCAGTTACGGCCCCCGTTTGGGCAATCAGCCCCAGCATTTT. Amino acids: CASSYGPRLGNQPQHF.